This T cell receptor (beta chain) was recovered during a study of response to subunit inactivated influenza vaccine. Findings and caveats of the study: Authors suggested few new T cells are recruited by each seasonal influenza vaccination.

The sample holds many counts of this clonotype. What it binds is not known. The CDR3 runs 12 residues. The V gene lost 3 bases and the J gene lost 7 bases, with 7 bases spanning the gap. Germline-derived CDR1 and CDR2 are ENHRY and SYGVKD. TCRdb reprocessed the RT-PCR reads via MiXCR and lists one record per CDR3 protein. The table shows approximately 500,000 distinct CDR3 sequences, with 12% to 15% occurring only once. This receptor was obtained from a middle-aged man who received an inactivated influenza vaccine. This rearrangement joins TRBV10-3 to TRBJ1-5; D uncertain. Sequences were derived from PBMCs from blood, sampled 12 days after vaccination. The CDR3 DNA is TGTGCCATCAGTGATGCGTACCAGCCCCAGCATTTT. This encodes CAISDAYQPQHF.